Each of the 27 T cell receptor beta chains below was sequenced from the same sample in a study of T cell responses to AZD1222 COVID-19 vaccine. Generated by immunoSEQ multiplex PCR, the TCRdb table keeps only in-frame clones and is missing some. The data contain some 130,000 clones, more than 75% of them seen just once; the ten biggest clones take up about 22%. The sequencing here drew on peripheral blood, taken on day 0 of AZD1222 vaccination. Every receptor here comes from an adult in good health.

The rearrangement uses TRBV18 and TRBJ1-1; perhaps TRBD1 as D (5 bases). Germline V CDR1 and CDR2: KGHSH, LQKENI. V was cut by 3 bases and J by 4 bases, with 12 bases left in between. The CDR3 has 14 amino acids. In DNA form, the CDR3 reads TGTGCCAGCTCACCCTCCCATGGGGGCACTGAAGCTTTCTTT. It is translated as CASSPSHGGTEAFF.

The chain couples TRBV7-2 to TRBJ2-3, with 14 bases that match TRBD2. The germline CDR1 and CDR2 sequences are SGHTA and FQGNSA. The CDR3 loop spans 16 amino acids. Losses at the gene ends were 5 bases for V and 8 bases for J; bases not matched to a gene: 9. Here the CDR3 reads CASSRRLAGGLGTQYF. The CDR3, as DNA: TGTGCCAGCAGCCGTCGACTAGCGGGGGGGCTCGGTACGCAGTATTTT.

The chain recombines TRBV25-1 with TRBJ2-1; D is unresolved. Germline values: CDR1 MGHDK, CDR2 SYGVNS. V was shortened by 1 base and J by 3 bases, with 7 bases between the two germline ends. The CDR3 totals 14 residues. CDR3 bases: TGTGCCAGCAGTGAATGGGCGGACTACAATGAGCAGTTCTTC. It yields the protein CASSEWADYNEQFF.

The V and J genes are TRBV24-1 and TRBJ2-5, with D uncertain. CDR3 length: 12 residues. The germline CDR1 and CDR2 sequences are KGHDR and SFDVKD. V gave up 5 bases and J gave up 4 bases, with 7 bases separating them. In DNA form, the CDR3 reads TGTGCCACCAGTGCCCAGACAGAGACCCAGTACTTC. Translated: CATSAQTETQYF.

This clone came up once. This chain connects TRBV9 to TRBJ2-7; D is unresolved. Per germline, CDR1 SGDLS and CDR2 YYNGEE. V was cut by 0 bases and J by 5 bases, with 9 bases left in between. The CDR3 runs to 13 residues. The CDR3 reads CASSVGKFNEQYF. The CDR3 DNA follows: TGTGCCAGCAGCGTAGGAAAGTTCAACGAGCAGTACTTC.

The V and J genes are TRBV3-1 (or the pseudogene TRBV3-2) and TRBJ1-2; no clear D. Germline values: CDR1 LGHDT, CDR2 YNNKEL (reference sequence). There are 15 residues in the CDR3. V lost 1 base, J lost 7 bases, and 16 bases lay in between. The CDR3 reads CASSQGRALSGGYTF. The CDR3 bases are TGTGCCAGCAGCCAAGGACGGGCGCTAAGTGGTGGCTACACCTTC.

This chain joins TRBV27 and TRBJ2-5, with TRBD2 identical over 8 bases. Looked up from germline, CDR1 is MNHEY and CDR2 is SMNVEV (reference sequence). CDR3 length equals 15 residues. The J segment lost 5 bases and the V segment lost 0 bases, leaving 5 bases of the junction unmatched. The CDR3, as DNA: TGTGCCAGCAGTTTATCAATTAGCGGGGTGGAGACCCAGTACTTC. It specifies CASSLSISGVETQYF.

The chain couples TRBV5-1 to TRBJ2-3; no clear D gene. The V gene lost 3 bases and the J gene lost 4 bases, with 15 bases spanning the gap. Germline lookup yields CDR1 SGHRS and CDR2 YFSETQ. The CDR3 totals 15 residues. The CDR3 reads CASSSLGGLADTQYF. The CDR3 nucleotides are TGCGCCAGCAGCTCCCTAGGCGGCCTGGCAGATACGCAGTATTTT.

This sequence joins TRBV9 and TRBJ2-7; D unclear. CDR1 and CDR2 from the germline V gene are SGDLS and YYNGEE. Trimming took 4 bases from V and 3 from J, leaving 14 bases between them. The CDR3 length is 14 residues. The CDR3 loop reads CASSYSSGFYEQYF. DNA for the CDR3: TGTGCCAGCAGCTACTCTTCGGGTTTCTACGAGCAGTACTTC.

The chain employs TRBV30 and TRBJ1-1, with D possibly matching TRBD1 (6 bases). Germline V gene lookup returns CDR1 GTSNPN and CDR2 SVGIG (reference sequence). The CDR3 contains 13 residues. V lost 2 bases to trimming and J lost 4 bases, with 11 bases between them. The CDR3 DNA is TGTGCCTGGAGTATACAGGGTGGCACTGAAGCTTTCTTT. It yields the protein CAWSIQGGTEAFF.

The chain carries TRBV19 and TRBJ1-4; the D gene is possibly TRBD1 (6 bases). Trimming stripped 5 bases from V and 8 bases from J, with 21 bases between. This CDR3 has 16 residues. From germline, CDR1 is LNHDA and CDR2 SQIVND (reference sequence). CDR3: CASSLRWDTTKEKLFF. The CDR3 coding sequence is TGTGCCAGTAGTCTAAGGTGGGACACGACCAAGGAAAAACTGTTTTTT.

The chain couples TRBV7-2 to TRBJ1-2; the D gene is possibly TRBD1 (5 bases). CDR3 length: 15 amino acids. Germline V gene sequence: CDR1 SGHTA, CDR2 FQGNSA. Trimming shortened V by 1 base and J by 0 bases, and 9 bases separated the two germline ends. The CDR3 sequence: CASSLGGVTNYGYTF. Written as DNA, the CDR3 is TGTGCCAGCAGCTTAGGGGGCGTCACTAACTATGGCTACACCTTC.

This clone has just one count. V usage is TRBV28 and J usage is TRBJ1-3; a weak D match, TRBD1 (6 bases). Germline-derived CDR1 and CDR2 are MDHEN and SYDVKM. The ends were cut back, 4 bases at V and 0 bases at J, with 10 bases in the middle. This CDR3 is built from 15 residues. The CDR3 sequence is CASSSYRVSGNTIYF. In DNA form, the CDR3 reads TGTGCCAGCAGTTCTTACAGGGTCTCTGGAAACACCATATATTTT.

V is TRBV27 and J is TRBJ1-2; D is undetermined. V lost 6 bases and J 7 bases, leaving 15 bases between the germline ends. CDR1 MNHEY and CDR2 SMNVEV come from the germline V gene (reference sequence). The CDR3 runs to 13 residues. CDR3 sequence reads: CASSPPGGLGYTF. In DNA form, the CDR3 reads TGTGCCAGCAGCCCGCCGGGAGGTCTTGGCTACACCTTC.

This chain uses TRBV28 with TRBJ1-5; 10 bases fit TRBD1. Germline trimming cut 4 bases from V and 5 bases from J; bases unmatched to any gene: 2. This CDR3 has 14 amino acids. Germline lookup yields CDR1 MDHEN and CDR2 SYDVKM. The CDR3 sequence is CASSYDRGHQPQHF. CDR3 DNA: TGTGCCAGCAGTTACGACAGGGGGCATCAGCCCCAGCATTTT.

The V and J genes are TRBV5-6 and TRBJ2-5; the D gene is possibly TRBD1 (7 bases). Germline assignment: CDR1 SGHDT and CDR2 YYEEEE. Deletions cut 4 bases from V and 5 bases from J, with 18 bases between. This CDR3 has 15 residues. CDR3 coding DNA: TGTGCCAGCAGCCCGTTCAGGGGGGACCTCGAGACCCAGTACTTC. Translating it yields CASSPFRGDLETQYF.

The CDR3 region has the DNA TGTGCCAGTACTAGTATAGTAAGAGGCCCCCTTAGCAATCAGCCCCAGCATTTT. This encodes CASTSIVRGPLSNQPQHF. This sequence joins TRBV19 and TRBJ1-5; D not resolved. Looked up from germline, CDR1 is LNHDA and CDR2 is SQIVND (reference sequence). The CDR3 loop spans 18 amino acids. V was shortened by 7 bases and J by 0 bases, with 22 bases between the two germline ends.

The CDR3 here is CATRAYNEQFF. The CDR3, as DNA: TGTGCCACCAGGGCCTACAATGAGCAGTTCTTC. The rearrangement links TRBV7-6 to TRBJ2-1; weak D call: TRBD1 (5 bases). Between the trimmed V and J ends, which lost 10 bases and 2 bases, there was a span of 6 bases. Germline V lookup: CDR1 SGHVS, CDR2 FNYEAQ. The CDR3 length is 11 residues.

The sample holds one count of this clone. V gene TRBV11-2 combines with J gene TRBJ1-4, with 7 bases lining up with TRBD1. Looked up from germline, CDR1 is SGHAT and CDR2 is FQNNGV. The CDR3 length is 16 residues. V dropped 6 bases and J dropped 0; count of bases not matched to a gene: 7. DNA of the CDR3: TGTGCCAGCAGTCCACGGACAGGAACAACTAATGAAAAACTGTTTTTT. This encodes CASSPRTGTTNEKLFF.

The rearrangement links TRBV19 to TRBJ1-4; 8 positions match TRBD1. The CDR3 has 14 residues. Germline CDR1 reads LNHDA; CDR2 reads SQIVND (reference sequence). V lost 7 bases, J lost 8 bases, and 9 bases stayed unmatched. The DNA of the CDR3 is TGTGCCAGTAAACAGGGGGGCGCAAGGGAAAAACTGTTTTTT. Translation: CASKQGGAREKLFF.

CDR3 amino acids: CASSQGGPGINSGANVLTF. CDR3 nucleotide sequence: TGTGCCAGCAGCCAAGGCGGGCCAGGGATCAACTCTGGGGCCAACGTCCTGACTTTC. V usage is TRBV4-2 and J usage is TRBJ2-6; D might be TRBD1 or TRBD2, each matching 5 bases. CDR1 is LGHNA and CDR2 is YNFKEQ in the germline V gene. V shed 1 base and J shed 0 bases, with 16 bases lying between them. The CDR3 spans 19 residues.

The chain has TRBV3-1 (or the pseudogene TRBV3-2) and TRBJ2-7; D perhaps matches TRBD1 (6 bases). Trimming pared 4 bases from V and 3 bases from J, leaving 16 bases between. CDR1 and CDR2 (germline): LGHDT, YNNKEL (reference sequence). The CDR3 is made up of 15 amino acids. For the CDR3, the DNA is TGTGCCAGCAGCCGACTCAACACAGGGATCTACGAGCAGTACTTC. Protein product: CASSRLNTGIYEQYF.

This clone showed up just once. The rearrangement links TRBV6-2 or TRBV6-3 to TRBJ1-2, with D tentatively TRBD1 (5 bases). Looked up from germline, CDR1 is MNHEY and CDR2 is SVGEGT. The CDR3 has 14 amino acids. Trimming took off 2 bases at V and 5 bases at J, with 12 bases between the two ends. The CDR3 nucleotides read TGTGCCAGCAGTTACCCCGGGACGGTATATGGCTACACCTTC. Translation: CASSYPGTVYGYTF.

Note on this clone: The sample holds other DNA sequences that translate to the same CDR3. V is TRBV11-2 and J is TRBJ2-5; TRBD2 is a possible D gene (6 bases). Trimming removed 1 base from V and 4 bases from J, with 10 bases in between. Per germline, CDR1 SGHAT and CDR2 FQNNGV. The CDR3 contains 14 residues. The DNA for the CDR3 is TGTGCCAGCAGCTTAGTGGGGGGAGGAGAGACCCAGTACTTC. This gives the protein CASSLVGGGETQYF.

The chain recombines TRBV19 with TRBJ1-4, with D uncertain. The CDR3 contains 16 residues. Trimming shortened V by 5 bases and J by 10 bases, and 23 bases separated the two germline ends. Germline V gene data show CDR1 as LNHDA and CDR2 as SQIVND (reference sequence). The CDR3, as DNA: TGTGCCAGTAGTTCCCCCTGGCGGACGGCGGGAGGAAAACTGTTTTTT. Translated, it gives CASSSPWRTAGGKLFF.

This clone has just a few counts. The chain links TRBV15 to TRBJ2-1, with a weak D call TRBD2 (5 bases). CDR1 and CDR2 (germline): LNHNV, YYDKDF (reference sequence). This CDR3 has 15 amino acids. Trimming removed 5 bases from V and 1 base from J, with 12 bases in between. CDR3 DNA sequence: TGTGCCACCAGCCCGCAGACGGGGTCCTACAATGAGCAGTTCTTC. Protein sequence: CATSPQTGSYNEQFF.

The chain recombines TRBV19 with TRBJ1-2; a weak D match, TRBD1 (5 bases). V was pared by 4 bases and J by 3 bases, with 15 bases between. Germline V gives CDR1 LNHDA, CDR2 SQIVND (reference sequence). This CDR3 has 15 residues. Here the CDR3 DNA reads TGTGCCAGTAGTAACCAGGGCTTGGGGGACTATGGCTACACCTTC. The encoded protein is CASSNQGLGDYGYTF.